The 6 T cell receptor beta chains in this list originate from one sample, sequenced in a study of OX40 agonist ivuxolimab in advanced cancers. Receptors were amplified or captured by the immunoSEQ multiplex PCR assay. TCRdb took this table from immuneACCESS and kept in-frame rearrangements with V and J called. Such tables lack part of the clones; where checked against another copy, unresolved V genes explain under half of the gap, and the rest is unexplained. The sample table lists roughly 56,000 clones, roughly 85% of them with a count of one. The top ten clones comprise 3% to 4.5% of the sample. The material was CD4+ or CD8+ T cells sorted from blood, obtained in a trial of the OX40 agonist ivuxolimab. These receptors were collected from an adult with an advanced solid tumor such as melanoma, head and neck, liver or kidney cancer.

J is TRBJ2-1 and V is TRBV4-1, with 9 bases matching TRBD2. This CDR3 comprises 17 residues. V shed 0 bases and J 9 bases; nucleotides not matched to a gene: 12. Germline V gives CDR1 MGHRA, CDR2 YSYEKL. As DNA, the CDR3 is TGCGCCAGCAGCCAAGATCACCCCAGCGGGGGGCGCGTTGAGCAGTTCTTC. It translates to CASSQDHPSGGRVEQFF.

CDR3 coding DNA: TGTGCCTGGAGTGAAGGCAGCGTAGCCGATGGCTACACCTTC. It specifies CAWSEGSVADGYTF. The genes are TRBV30 and TRBJ1-2; D not certain. The CDR3 contains 14 residues. The germline V and J ends were trimmed by 1 base and 6 bases, with 15 bases remaining between them. The germline gives CDR1 GTSNPN, CDR2 SVGIG (reference sequence).

The chain carries TRBV6-4 and TRBJ2-2; D is possibly TRBD1 or TRBD2 (5 bases each). The V end lost 6 bases, the J end lost 6 bases, and 17 bases lay between the germline ends. The CDR3 has 15 amino acids. Looked up from germline, CDR1 is MRHNA and CDR2 is SNTAGT. Here the CDR3 DNA reads TGTGCCAGCAGCCACGAGGCAGGGCGGGCCGGGGAGCTGTTTTTT. It translates to CASSHEAGRAGELFF.

This clone showed up just once. This chain joins TRBV11-2 and TRBJ2-5; D is ambiguous. V was pared by 1 base and J by 5 bases, with 14 bases between. The germline gives CDR1 SGHAT, CDR2 FQNNGV. The CDR3 totals 15 residues. CDR3: CASSLVDGLLETQYF. The CDR3 DNA reads as TGTGCCAGCAGCTTAGTTGATGGCCTACTCGAGACCCAGTACTTC. Complete variable domain (other parts from reference TRBV11-2 and TRBJ2-5): EAGVAQSPRYKIIEKRQSVAFWCNPISGHATLYWYQQILGQGPKLLIQFQNNGVVDDSQLPKDRFSAERLKGVDSTLKIQPAKLEDSAVYLCASSLVDGLLETQYFGPGTRLLVL.

The chain is built from TRBV28 and TRBJ2-1; 8 bases match TRBD2. CDR1 is MDHEN and CDR2 is SYDVKM in the germline V gene. The CDR3 totals 14 residues. The V gene end was trimmed by 6 bases and the J gene end by 9 bases; junction bases not matched to a gene: 10. CDR3 amino acids: CASRIGGAPGEQFF. The DNA of the CDR3 is TGTGCCAGCAGGATCGGGGGGGCCCCGGGTGAGCAGTTCTTC.

This chain joins TRBV6-5 and TRBJ1-2, with unresolved D. The germline V gene has CDR1 MNHEY and CDR2 SVGAGI. There are 14 residues in the CDR3. V lost 0 bases, J lost 0 bases, and 5 bases lay in between. CDR3 nucleotide sequence: TGTGCCAGCAGTTACTCCAGAGCTAACTATGGCTACACCTTC. Translating gives CASSYSRANYGYTF.